Listed here are 32 T cell receptor beta chains from one sample, sequenced in a study of CD8 T cells in ankylosing spondylitis. MiXCR, run by TCRdb on the 5' RACE reads, gives a single entry per CDR3 protein. The data hold more than 150,000 distinct CDR3 sequences, with 15% to 20% observed a single time. The sequenced sample consisted of blood, either unsorted or a sorted T cell fraction (not recorded which). These receptor sequences come from a male donor between 10 and 30 years old with ankylosing spondylitis or in good health (not recorded which).

The chain is built from TRBV20-1 and TRBJ2-3; no definite D call. Germline V gene sequence: CDR1 DFQATT, CDR2 SNEGSKA (reference sequence). With 5 bases removed from V and 5 bases from J, the gap between germline ends came to 17 bases. This CDR3 has 14 amino acids. Written as DNA, the CDR3 is TGCAGTGCTGGGGTATTTTTGCTGATAGATACGCAGTATTTT. It specifies CSAGVFLLIDTQYF.

This clonotype was observed at least ten times. DNA of the CDR3: TGTGCCAGCTCACCACCGATTGGACTAGCATATGAGTCTCTAACCGGGGAGCTGTTTTTT. Translating gives CASSPPIGLAYESLTGELFF. The rearrangement joins TRBV18 to TRBJ2-2, with TRBD2 matching 8 bases. The CDR3 has 20 amino acids. After removal of 0 bases from V and 5 bases from J, the junction contained 17 bases not matched to a gene. Germline V gene data show CDR1 as KGHSH and CDR2 as LQKENI.

The chain couples TRBV20-1 to TRBJ2-1; D unresolved. The V gene lost 0 bases and the J gene lost 0 bases, with 18 bases spanning the gap. CDR3 length equals 18 residues. Germline V gene data show CDR1 as DFQATT and CDR2 as SNEGSKA (reference sequence). The CDR3 loop reads CSARDGVRETYSYNEQFF. CDR3 nucleotides: TGCAGTGCTAGAGATGGGGTAAGAGAGACGTACTCCTACAATGAGCAGTTCTTC.

Only a few counts were recorded for this clonotype. At one of its ends the junction is not consistent with the germline gene, which may arise from a read error. The chain carries TRBV29-1 and TRBJ1-2; the D gene is possibly TRBD1 (5 bases). In germline, CDR1 is SQVTM, CDR2 ANQGSEA. There are 11 residues in the CDR3. The CDR3 loop is CSVTRAYGYPF. The CDR3, as DNA: TGCAGCGTAACCAGGGCTTATGGCTACCCCTTC.

In its sample, this clonotype was seen many times. V is TRBV6-6 and J is TRBJ2-7; TRBD1 agrees at 8 bases. CDR1 and CDR2 (germline): MNHNY, SVGAGI (reference sequence). The CDR3 covers 13 residues. The junction had 4 bases not matched to a gene; V was cut back by 6 bases and J by 3 bases. CDR3 protein: CASRAGGHYEQYF. In DNA, the CDR3 is TGTGCCAGCAGGGCAGGGGGCCACTACGAGCAGTACTTC.

This clonotype came up many times. The chain is built from TRBV10-3 and TRBJ1-1, with D possibly TRBD1 on 6 matching bases. Germline V gives CDR1 ENHRY, CDR2 SYGVKD. The CDR3 runs to 15 residues. The V end lost 7 bases, the J end lost 0 bases, and 15 bases lay between the germline ends. The CDR3 is CAITPDRTMNTEAFF. In DNA, the CDR3 is TGTGCCATCACCCCGGACAGAACCATGAACACTGAAGCTTTCTTT.

There are many counts of this clonotype. The J gene is TRBJ2-2, the V gene TRBV12-3 or TRBV12-4; 10 bases line up with TRBD2. The V segment lost 0 bases and the J segment 4 bases; nucleotides outside the gene matches: 5. This CDR3 region has 17 residues. The CDR3 region is CASSLALAGVSTGELFF. The CDR3 coding sequence is TGTGCCAGCAGTTTAGCCCTAGCGGGAGTGAGCACCGGGGAGCTGTTTTTT.

The V and J genes are TRBV28 and TRBJ2-1, with 8 bases matching TRBD2. The CDR3 has 16 amino acids. CDR1 and CDR2 from the germline V gene are MDHEN and SYDVKM. V lost 4 bases, J lost 7 bases, and 12 bases stayed unmatched. The CDR3 is CASSSLREGGRNEQFF. For the CDR3, the DNA is TGTGCCAGCAGTTCCCTACGGGAGGGCGGGAGGAATGAGCAGTTCTTC.

This clonotype was picked up many times. The chain links TRBV30 to TRBJ2-5; TRBD2 matches at 7 bases. The length of the CDR3 is 10 residues. The V and J ends lost 5 bases and 9 bases, in that order; junction bases with no gene match: 3. Germline V gene data show CDR1 as GTSNPN and CDR2 as SVGIG (reference sequence). The CDR3 spells CAWGGGSQYF. The CDR3 nucleotides read TGTGCCTGGGGGGGGGGGTCCCAGTACTTC.

This clonotype was seen only a few times. The rearrangement uses TRBV10-3 and TRBJ1-2; D is possibly TRBD1 (5 bases). CDR1 and CDR2 (germline): ENHRY, SYGVKD. Trimming left V 2 bases short and J 3 bases short, with 10 bases between. The length of the CDR3 is 14 residues. The CDR3 DNA follows: TGTGCCATCAGTGAGGCGGGACGGGACTATGGCTACACCTTC. As protein: CAISEAGRDYGYTF.

This clonotype was recorded many times. V and J are TRBV5-1 and TRBJ2-1; 10 bases are a match to TRBD2. In germline, CDR1 is SGHRS, CDR2 YFSETQ. The length of the CDR3 is 15 residues. V gave up 0 bases and J gave up 6 bases; unmatched junction bases: 3. The CDR3 region has the DNA TGCGCCAGCAGCTTGGACGTAGCGGGAGGCAATGAGCAGTTCTTC. Translated, it gives CASSLDVAGGNEQFF.

This clonotype occurred many times. CDR3 amino acids: CASSWVSPSYEQYF. In DNA, the CDR3 is TGTGCCAGCAGCTGGGTGTCACCGTCCTACGAGCAGTACTTC. The V and J genes are TRBV5-6 and TRBJ2-7; D call uncertain. Trimming took off 3 bases at V and 1 base at J, with 11 bases between the two ends. This CDR3 contains 14 residues. Germline CDR1 reads SGHDT; CDR2 reads YYEEEE.

This clonotype was observed at least ten times. The chain couples TRBV29-1 to TRBJ2-7, with 7 nucleotides matching TRBD1. The CDR3 has 14 residues. V lost 7 bases and J lost 0; bases outside the gene matches: 9. CDR1 is SQVTM, CDR2 ANQGSEA, per germline. CDR3 sequence reads: CSANRGRPSYEQYV. The DNA for the CDR3 is TGCAGCGCTAACAGGGGCCGTCCCTCCTACGAGCAGTACGTC.

The sample holds many counts of this clonotype. CDR3 sequence (DNA): TGCGCCAGCAGCCAAGATCGCAGGGTTCATGGCTACACCTTC. Amino acids: CASSQDRRVHGYTF. The rearrangement links TRBV4-3 to TRBJ1-2; maybe TRBD1 (5 bases). V dropped 0 bases and J dropped 6 bases, with 11 bases sitting between them. This CDR3 has 14 amino acids. The germline gives CDR1 LGHNA, CDR2 YSLEER.

This clonotype was observed many times. V is TRBV4-1 and J is TRBJ2-1, with TRBD1 matching over 9 bases. Germline V gives CDR1 MGHRA, CDR2 YSYEKL. V shed 3 bases, J shed 8 bases, and the junction held 8 bases outside the gene matches. This CDR3 is 15 amino acids long. CDR3 sequence reads: CASSQTGQGLDEQFF. The CDR3 region has the DNA TGCGCCAGCAGCCAGACGGGACAGGGACTCGATGAGCAGTTCTTC.

This clonotype was recorded many times. This chain connects TRBV5-1 to TRBJ1-6; TRBD1 is a possible D gene (5 bases). There are 15 residues in the CDR3. Germline V gene data show CDR1 as SGHRS and CDR2 as YFSETQ. V was cut by 0 bases and J by 7 bases, with 11 bases left in between. The CDR3, as DNA: TGCGCCAGCAGCTTGGACGGTGGGGGAAATTCACCCCTCCACTTT. This sequence encodes CASSLDGGGNSPLHF.

The chain links TRBV30 to TRBJ2-1, with no clear D. V lost 3 bases, J lost 9 bases, and 15 bases lay in between. CDR1 and CDR2 (germline): GTSNPN, SVGIG (reference sequence). The CDR3 extends over 13 amino acids. CDR3 residues: CAWSVEIVGEQFF. The DNA for the CDR3 is TGTGCCTGGAGCGTGGAGATAGTTGGTGAGCAGTTCTTC.

The table lists this clonotype with many counts. The chain carries TRBV20-1 and TRBJ2-1; D may be TRBD1 or TRBD2 (5 bases each). The germline V gene encodes CDR1 DFQATT and CDR2 SNEGSKA (reference sequence). V lost 6 bases and J lost 2, with 20 bases in between. This CDR3 region has 16 residues. The CDR3 bases are TGCAGTGCCCCGAAGTCAGGGAGAGCGGCCTACAATGAGCAGTTCTTC. Protein: CSAPKSGRAAYNEQFF.

In this sample, this clonotype turned up many times. The V gene is TRBV3-1, the J gene TRBJ2-3, with D possibly TRBD2 on 6 matching bases. CDR3 length equals 17 residues. Trimming left V 2 bases short and J 2 bases short, with 17 bases between. CDR1 is LGHDT and CDR2 is YNNKEL in the germline V gene (reference sequence). CDR3 nucleotides: TGTGCCAGCAGCCAAAGGTCAGCGGGCCGTCTCACAGATACGCAGTATTTT. This codes for CASSQRSAGRLTDTQYF.

Many counts were recorded for this clonotype. This chain joins TRBV7-2 and TRBJ1-6; TRBD1 might be the D (5 bases). In germline, CDR1 is SGHTA, CDR2 FQGNSA. Trimming took off 4 bases at V and 4 bases at J, with 14 bases between the two ends. CDR3 length equals 16 residues. The CDR3 is CASSSPQEGYNSPLHF. The CDR3, as DNA: TGTGCCAGCAGCTCGCCCCAAGAGGGGTATAATTCACCCCTCCACTTT.

This clonotype was seen ten or more times. The genes are TRBV12-3 or TRBV12-4 and TRBJ1-6, with D unclear. The CDR3 contains 14 residues. V dropped 4 bases and J dropped 7 bases, with 11 bases sitting between them. DNA for the CDR3: TGTGCCAGCAGTTCAAGGACTGAGAATTCACCCCTCCACTTT. It codes for CASSSRTENSPLHF.

This clonotype came up many times. The chain couples TRBV28 to TRBJ2-7; D is possibly TRBD1 (6 bases). This CDR3 region has 13 residues. Germline V gene lookup returns CDR1 MDHEN and CDR2 SYDVKM. The V gene lost 6 bases and the J gene lost 6 bases, with 15 bases spanning the gap. CDR3 nucleotides: TGTGCCAGCAGATCCCCAGACAGGCCCGAGCAGTACTTC. Protein product: CASRSPDRPEQYF.

The chain is built from TRBV12-3 or TRBV12-4 and TRBJ2-1, with 7 bases identical to TRBD2. The V segment lost 7 bases and the J segment 9 bases; nucleotides outside the gene matches: 12. The CDR3 loop spans 14 amino acids. This chain's CDR3 is CASTSTGGLGEQFF. CDR3 bases: TGTGCCAGCACCTCGACGGGGGGTTTGGGTGAGCAGTTCTTC.

V usage is TRBV20-1 and J usage is TRBJ1-2, with D possibly matching TRBD1 (5 bases). The germline gives CDR1 DFQATT, CDR2 SNEGSKA (reference sequence). CDR3 length: 11 amino acids. Deletions cut 3 bases from V and 8 bases from J, with 10 bases between. The CDR3 loop is CSASLRGGYTF. The CDR3 DNA reads TGCAGTGCTAGTCTGCGGGGGGGCTACACCTTC.

This clonotype was detected ten times or more. J is TRBJ2-2 and V is TRBV4-3; D may be TRBD1 or TRBD2 (5 bases each). V shed 6 bases and J shed 5 bases, with 7 bases lying between them. Looked up from germline, CDR1 is LGHNA and CDR2 is YSLEER. CDR3 length: 12 amino acids. CDR3 protein: CASRGETGELFF. CDR3 nucleotides: TGCGCCAGCAGAGGGGAGACCGGGGAGCTGTTTTTT.

The chain recombines TRBV6-1 with TRBJ2-3; 7 bases fit TRBD1. This CDR3 has 15 residues. V gave up 6 bases and J gave up 0 bases; unmatched junction bases: 6. Germline-derived CDR1 and CDR2 are MNHNS and SASEGT. This chain's CDR3 is CASSDRVKSTDTQYF. CDR3 nucleotide sequence: TGTGCCAGCAGCGACAGGGTAAAAAGCACAGATACGCAGTATTTT.

This clonotype appeared many times. The CDR3 is CSVLRRPEAFF. The CDR3 coding sequence is TGCAGCGTTCTACGGAGGCCTGAAGCTTTCTTT. The chain carries TRBV29-1 and TRBJ1-1, with D unclear. There are 11 residues in the CDR3. Trimming took 5 bases from V and 6 from J, leaving 10 bases between them. Germline V gene data show CDR1 as SQVTM and CDR2 as ANQGSEA.

The chain carries TRBV7-2 and TRBJ1-5; D perhaps matches TRBD1 (5 bases). Trimming took 4 bases from V and 0 from J, leaving 10 bases between them. The germline CDR1 and CDR2 sequences are SGHTA and FQGNSA. The CDR3 sequence is 15 residues long. The CDR3 region has the DNA TGTGCCAGCAGCTCGCAGACAGTTAGCAATCAGCCCCAGCATTTT. It encodes CASSSQTVSNQPQHF.

This clonotype was found many times. The V and J genes are TRBV2 and TRBJ2-1, with 9 bases lining up with TRBD1. This CDR3 contains 14 residues. Germline values: CDR1 SNHLY, CDR2 FYNNEI. The trim removed 5 bases at V and 4 bases at J, leaving 3 bases unmatched. The CDR3 protein is CASSIGTGYNEQFF. The CDR3 bases are TGTGCCAGCAGTATAGGGACAGGGTACAATGAGCAGTTCTTC.

The chain couples TRBV6-2 or TRBV6-3 to TRBJ2-7, with D possibly TRBD1 on 6 matching bases. Germline lookup yields CDR1 MNHEY and CDR2 SVGEGT. V lost 5 bases and J lost 3, with 20 bases in between. This CDR3 spans 16 amino acids. The CDR3 DNA is TGTGCCAGCAGTCACCCCGTGTACAGGGAGTTCTACGAGCAGTACTTC. Its translation is CASSHPVYREFYEQYF.

V usage is TRBV7-9 and J usage is TRBJ2-1; 7 nucleotides align to TRBD2. The CDR3 extends over 17 amino acids. The germline gives CDR1 SEHNR, CDR2 FQNEAQ (reference sequence). Germline trimming cut 3 bases from V and 4 bases from J; bases unmatched to any gene: 12. This CDR3 is CASSLIGAGVGYNEQFF. DNA of the CDR3: TGTGCCAGCAGCTTGATTGGCGCGGGAGTAGGATACAATGAGCAGTTCTTC.

This sequence joins TRBV20-1 and TRBJ2-1; D call uncertain. Trimming removed 3 bases from V and 0 bases from J, with 15 bases in between. The CDR3 contains 16 residues. Germline V CDR1 and CDR2: DFQATT, SNEGSKA (reference sequence). In nucleotides, the CDR3 is TGCAGTGCTAGTGATTTGTGGGGAAGCTCCTACAATGAGCAGTTCTTC. The encoded protein is CSASDLWGSSYNEQFF.